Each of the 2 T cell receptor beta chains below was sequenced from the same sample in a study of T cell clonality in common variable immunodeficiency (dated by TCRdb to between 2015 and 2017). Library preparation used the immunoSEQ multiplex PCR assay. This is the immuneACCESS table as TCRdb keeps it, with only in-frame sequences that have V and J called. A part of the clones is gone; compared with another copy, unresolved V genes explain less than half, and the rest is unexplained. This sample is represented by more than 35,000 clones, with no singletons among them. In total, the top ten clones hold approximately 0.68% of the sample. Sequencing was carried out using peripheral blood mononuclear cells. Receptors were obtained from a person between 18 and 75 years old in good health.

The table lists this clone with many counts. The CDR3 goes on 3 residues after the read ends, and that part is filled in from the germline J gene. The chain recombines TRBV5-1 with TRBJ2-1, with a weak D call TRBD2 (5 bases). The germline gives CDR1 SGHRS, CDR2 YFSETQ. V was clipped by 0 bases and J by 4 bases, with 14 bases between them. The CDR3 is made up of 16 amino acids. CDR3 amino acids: CASSLALASPYNEQFF. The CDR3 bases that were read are TGCGCCAGCAGCTTGGCCCTAGCAAGTCCGTACAATGAG.

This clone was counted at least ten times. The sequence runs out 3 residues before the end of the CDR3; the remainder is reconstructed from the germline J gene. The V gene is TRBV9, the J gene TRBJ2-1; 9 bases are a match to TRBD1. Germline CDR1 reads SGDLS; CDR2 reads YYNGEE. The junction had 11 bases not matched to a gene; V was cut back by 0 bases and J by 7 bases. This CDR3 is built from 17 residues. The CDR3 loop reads CASSVAQWDRVGNEQFF. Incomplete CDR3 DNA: TGTGCCAGCAGCGTAGCGCAATGGGACAGGGTAGGAAATGAG.